The 27 T cell receptor beta chains given below trace back to one sample, sequenced in a study of vaccination and CD4 T cells after COVID-19. The time point was: late sampling 161 to 241 days after vaccination in three convalescent patients. Treatment here: approximately nine-day PBMC culture with coronavirus spike peptide pools or control peptides (ViraFEST assay). These receptors' targets are unknown. With the Oncomine TCR Beta short-read assay, DNA from cultured CD4+ T cells was sequenced. TCRdb re-called the PCR reads through MiXCR, storing one row per CDR3 protein. Of more than 20,000 distinct CDR3 sequences in the sample, 35% to 50% were seen once. Sequenced material: CD4+ T cells from blood, cultured in vitro, taken about 7 months after SARS-CoV-2 vaccination. The receptor source for this set is a human donor who had recovered from COVID-19.

The DNA for the CDR3 is TGTGCCAGCAGCCACGACGGCGGACTTTACAATGAGCAGTTCTTC. Translated: CASSHDGGLYNEQFF. The V and J genes are TRBV7-9 and TRBJ2-1; the D gene is possibly TRBD2 (5 bases). The germline V gene has CDR1 SEHNR and CDR2 FQNEAQ (reference sequence). Between the trimmed V and J ends, which lost 5 bases and 4 bases, there was a span of 15 bases. The CDR3 is made up of 15 amino acids.

The count of this clonotype is one. The chain uses TRBV20-1 and TRBJ2-3, with 7 bases aligning to TRBD2. Germline lookup yields CDR1 DFQATT and CDR2 SNEGSKA (reference sequence). V was clipped by 2 bases and J by 0 bases; unmatched bases: 5. This CDR3 is built from 15 residues. CDR3 loop: CSARNSGSSTDTQYF. In DNA, the CDR3 is TGCAGTGCTAGAAATAGCGGGTCTAGCACAGATACGCAGTATTTT.

This clonotype has more than one count but fewer than ten. The CDR3 DNA reads as TGCAGTGCCAAGGAAGCGGGAGGGCCTGATACGCAGTATTTT. It translates to CSAKEAGGPDTQYF. The V and J genes are TRBV20-1 and TRBJ2-3, with TRBD2 matching over 10 bases. From germline, CDR1 is DFQATT and CDR2 SNEGSKA (reference sequence). The CDR3 runs to 14 residues. After removal of 6 bases from V and 6 bases from J, the junction contained 9 bases not matched to a gene.

The gene calls are TRBV24-1 and TRBJ2-1; 8 nucleotides align to TRBD2. Germline V gene sequence: CDR1 KGHDR, CDR2 SFDVKD. Losses at the gene ends were 4 bases for V and 8 bases for J; bases not matched to a gene: 6. This CDR3 is 14 amino acids long. This CDR3 is CATSEGLVRHEQFF. The DNA for the CDR3 is TGTGCCACCAGTGAGGGACTAGTCAGACATGAGCAGTTCTTC.

This chain connects TRBV15 to TRBJ2-5; D is undetermined. The V gene lost 1 base and the J gene lost 5 bases, with 8 bases spanning the gap. CDR1 is LNHNV and CDR2 is YYDKDF in the germline V gene (reference sequence). The CDR3 length is 13 residues. This CDR3 is CATSRGGGETQYF. The CDR3 coding sequence is TGTGCCACCAGCAGAGGCGGTGGCGAGACCCAGTACTTC.

This clonotype was recorded a few times. The CDR3 nucleotides read TGTGCCAGCAGTGTGGGACAGGCCCAGCATTTT. It specifies CASSVGQAQHF. The V call is TRBV6-1, the J call TRBJ1-5, with 8 bases aligning to TRBD1. Germline V gene sequence: CDR1 MNHNS, CDR2 SASEGT. The CDR3 extends over 11 amino acids. Germline trimming cut 4 bases from V and 11 bases from J; bases unmatched to any gene: 1.

The CDR3 protein is CASRLAGQSSYEQYF. CDR3 coding DNA: TGTGCCAGCAGGCTCGCGGGACAGAGCTCCTACGAGCAGTACTTC. The rearrangement joins TRBV6-1 to TRBJ2-7; D may be TRBD1 (7 bases). The ends were cut back, 6 bases at V and 0 bases at J, with 15 bases in the middle. The V gene's germline CDR1 is MNHNS and CDR2 SASEGT. CDR3 length: 15 amino acids.

This clonotype was observed a handful of times. V is TRBV6-1 and J is TRBJ2-7, with 7 nucleotides matching TRBD1. V was pared by 7 bases and J by 3 bases, with 9 bases of the junction left unmatched. The germline CDR1 and CDR2 sequences are MNHNS and SASEGT. The CDR3 runs to 14 residues. Here the CDR3 reads CASTSRTGDYEQYF. The CDR3 DNA reads TGTGCCAGCACTTCCCGGACAGGCGACTACGAGCAGTACTTC.

This clonotype has a handful of counts. The V and J genes are TRBV19 and TRBJ1-5; 10 bases match TRBD1. Germline lookup yields CDR1 LNHDA and CDR2 SQIVND (reference sequence). Germline trimming cut 6 bases from V and 15 bases from J; bases unmatched to any gene: 17. The CDR3 loop spans 15 amino acids. CDR3 sequence reads: CASSPIGTGASYGHF. The CDR3 DNA follows: TGTGCCAGTAGCCCTATCGGGACAGGGGCCAGCTACGGGCATTTT.

The chain couples TRBV20-1 to TRBJ2-5; 7 nucleotides align to TRBD1. Unmatched junction bases numbered 8, after V lost 5 bases and J lost 2 bases. Germline assignment: CDR1 DFQATT and CDR2 SNEGSKA (reference sequence). The CDR3 sequence is 14 residues long. The CDR3 nucleotides read TGCAGTGCTCCATACTTGGGACAGCAAGAGACCCAGTACTTC. Its protein product is CSAPYLGQQETQYF.

V and J are TRBV7-2 and TRBJ1-5; 8 bases align to TRBD1. Trimming cost V 2 bases and J 6 bases; bases outside gene matches: 9. In germline, CDR1 is SGHTA, CDR2 FQGNSA. The CDR3 runs 16 residues. The CDR3 loop is CASSLSQGGGSQPQHF. CDR3 nucleotides: TGTGCCAGCAGCTTATCACAGGGGGGAGGCAGTCAGCCCCAGCATTTT.

The chain joins TRBV19 to TRBJ2-7, with 10 bases aligning to TRBD1. CDR3 length: 15 amino acids. The V segment lost 6 bases and the J segment 3 bases; nucleotides outside the gene matches: 8. Germline CDR1 LNHDA, CDR2 SQIVND (reference sequence). Here the CDR3 DNA reads TGTGCCAGTAGCATTTCCGGGACAGGGGACTACGAGCAGTACTTC. It encodes CASSISGTGDYEQYF.

This clonotype was seen more than once but under ten times. The chain has TRBV7-3 and TRBJ2-3; TRBD2 matches at 8 bases. Germline V gene sequence: CDR1 SGHTA, CDR2 FQGTGA. The CDR3 loop spans 15 amino acids. V shed 2 bases, J shed 6 bases, and the junction held 7 bases outside the gene matches. The CDR3 DNA reads TGTGCCAGCAGCTTAGGAGCGGGAGTAGGGGATACGCAGTATTTT. This translates into CASSLGAGVGDTQYF.

This clonotype was detected once. The chain joins TRBV19 to TRBJ2-7, with a possible D match to TRBD1 (6 bases). This CDR3 comprises 14 residues. V was cut by 4 bases and J by 3 bases, with 13 bases left in between. Germline V gene sequence: CDR1 LNHDA, CDR2 SQIVND (reference sequence). The DNA for the CDR3 is TGTGCCAGTAGTAGGACAGCAAACAACTACGAGCAGTACTTC. Amino acid sequence: CASSRTANNYEQYF. Drawing the rest from reference TRBV19 and TRBJ2-7, the complete variable domain is DGGITQSPKYLFRKEGQNVTLSCEQNLNHDAMYWYRQDPGQGLRLIYYSQIVNDFQKGDIAEGYSVSREKKESFPLTVTSAQKNPTAFYLCASSRTANNYEQYFGPGTRLTVT.

Sample share makes this clonotype medium-sized (0.01 to 0.1%). The rearrangement uses TRBV7-3 and TRBJ2-5; TRBD2 matches 11 bases. Trimming took 0 bases from V and 2 from J; bases not matched to a gene: 2. The CDR3 spans 16 residues. Germline V gene data show CDR1 as SGHTA and CDR2 as FQGTGA. CDR3 sequence (DNA): TGTGCCAGCAGCTTAACCCGGACTAGCGGGCAAGAGACCCAGTACTTC. Translating gives CASSLTRTSGQETQYF.

This clonotype has just a few counts. The V gene is TRBV20-1, the J gene TRBJ1-2; 10 bases are a match to TRBD1. Trimming removed 0 bases from V and 8 bases from J; junction bases left unmatched: 6. The CDR3 spans 14 residues. Germline V gene data show CDR1 as DFQATT and CDR2 as SNEGSKA (reference sequence). This CDR3 reads CSARDQGQGRGYTF. In DNA form, the CDR3 reads TGCAGTGCTAGAGATCAGGGACAGGGGCGAGGCTACACCTTC.

In this sample, this clonotype turned up a few times. The chain couples TRBV20-1 to TRBJ2-1; 11 nucleotides line up with TRBD2. The CDR3 has 16 residues. Trimming at V came to 5 bases and at J to 4 bases, leaving 10 bases not matched to a gene. Germline values: CDR1 DFQATT, CDR2 SNEGSKA (reference sequence). Here the CDR3 reads CSALSGRALAYNEQFF. The CDR3 DNA sequence: TGCAGTGCTCTTAGCGGGAGGGCCCTCGCTTACAATGAGCAGTTCTTC.

This clonotype was seen a handful of times. The J gene is TRBJ2-1, the V gene TRBV24-1; 13 positions match TRBD2. J gave up 5 bases and V 4 bases, and 7 bases lay outside the gene matches. The germline gives CDR1 KGHDR, CDR2 SFDVKD. CDR3 length: 17 residues. The CDR3 loop reads CATSDTSGRARNNEQFF. The CDR3 DNA follows: TGTGCCACCAGTGACACTAGCGGGAGGGCCCGAAACAATGAGCAGTTCTTC.

Written as DNA, the CDR3 is TGTGCCAGTCGTGCAGATTATTCACCCCTCCACTTT. This encodes CASRADYSPLHF. This sequence joins TRBV19 and TRBJ1-6; D call uncertain. The CDR3 totals 12 residues. Germline CDR1 LNHDA, CDR2 SQIVND (reference sequence). Trimming took 8 bases from V and 8 from J, leaving 10 bases between them. The variable domain in full, completed from reference TRBV19 and TRBJ1-6, reads DGGITQSPKYLFRKEGQNVTLSCEQNLNHDAMYWYRQDPGQGLRLIYYSQIVNDFQKGDIAEGYSVSREKKESFPLTVTSAQKNPTAFYLCASRADYSPLHFGNGTRLTVT.

The chain recombines TRBV18 with TRBJ1-5, with no clear D. The CDR3 extends over 15 amino acids. Trimming left V 3 bases short and J 6 bases short, with 15 bases between. Germline V gene data show CDR1 as KGHSH and CDR2 as LQKENI. The chain's CDR3 is CASSPDRSVSQPQHF. The CDR3 DNA reads as TGTGCCAGCTCACCGGACCGGTCAGTAAGTCAGCCCCAGCATTTT.

The V and J genes are TRBV5-1 and TRBJ1-1, with D hard to call. Germline lookup yields CDR1 SGHRS and CDR2 YFSETQ. This CDR3 has 13 amino acids. Trimming pared 4 bases from V and 1 base from J, leaving 8 bases between. CDR3 loop: CASSLEGNTEAFF. CDR3 sequence (DNA): TGCGCCAGCAGCCTTGAGGGGAACACTGAAGCTTTCTTT.

The V gene is TRBV6-5, the J gene TRBJ2-5; D perhaps matches TRBD2 (6 bases). In germline, CDR1 is MNHEY, CDR2 SVGAGI. This CDR3 spans 14 amino acids. Trimming removed 1 base at V and 1 base at J, with 7 bases between. CDR3 residues: CASSYLGGQETQYF. In nucleotides, the CDR3 is TGTGCCAGCAGTTACTTGGGGGGCCAAGAGACCCAGTACTTC.

The CDR3 DNA sequence: TGTGCCACCAGTGTCCCGAGCGGCGGGGCAGATACGCAGTATTTT. Protein: CATSVPSGGADTQYF. The genes are TRBV24-1 and TRBJ2-3; a weak D match, TRBD2 (6 bases). CDR3 length equals 15 residues. The germline CDR1 and CDR2 sequences are KGHDR and SFDVKD. The ends were cut back, 5 bases at V and 4 bases at J, with 15 bases in the middle.

This clonotype appeared a single time. V usage is TRBV12-2 and J usage is TRBJ2-5; the D call TRBD1 from the table was never checked on the DNA. TRBV12-2 is listed as a pseudogene. The CDR3 contains 14 residues. This CDR3 is CASRLARSAPLWYF. The CDR3 DNA sequence: TGTGCAAGTCGCTTAGCACGATCTGCCCCATTGTGGTACTTC.

The rearrangement links TRBV6-7 to TRBJ1-1; D call uncertain. TRBV6-7 is an ORF, and what it does is uncertain. Deletions cut 6 bases from V and 8 bases from J, with 16 bases between. The CDR3 consists of 13 residues. CDR3: CASRRHREAEAFF. Here the CDR3 DNA reads TGTGCCAGCAGGAGGCACCGTGAAGCCGAAGCTTTCTTT.

The gene calls are TRBV27 and TRBJ2-1, with 8 bases fitting TRBD1. The V gene's germline CDR1 is MNHEY and CDR2 SMNVEV (reference sequence). The CDR3 contains 17 residues. V was clipped by 7 bases and J by 6 bases; unmatched bases: 17. Here the CDR3 reads CASKGLGTGQKFNEQFF. The CDR3 DNA sequence: TGTGCCAGCAAGGGGCTGGGGACAGGTCAAAAATTCAATGAGCAGTTCTTC.

The chain employs TRBV6-1 and TRBJ1-5, with D possibly matching TRBD1 (6 bases). V was pared by 6 bases and J by 14 bases, with 23 bases between. The CDR3 is 14 residues long. The germline V gene has CDR1 MNHNS and CDR2 SASEGT. The CDR3, as DNA: TGTGCCAGCAGGGAGACAGGTCCTTCTGGGCCGGAGCATTTT. Protein sequence: CASRETGPSGPEHF.